Following are 2 T cell receptor beta chains from one sample sequenced in a study of T cell responses to AZD1222 COVID-19 vaccine. The data were produced by immunoSEQ multiplex PCR, yet TCRdb's version contains in-frame clones alone and is incomplete. This sample has 200,000 to 250,000 clones, with about 94% found just once. The specimen comprised peripheral blood, sampled 28 days after the second dose of the MenACWY control vaccine. The receptors derive from an adult who received the MenACWY meningococcal vaccine as a control.

The chain links TRBV13 to TRBJ1-1; D uncertain. Trimming took 4 bases from V and 1 from J, leaving 10 bases between them. CDR3 length: 14 residues. In germline, CDR1 is PRHDT, CDR2 FYEKMQ (reference sequence). CDR3 protein: CASSSERENTEAFF. CDR3 bases: TGTGCCAGCAGCTCAGAACGGGAGAACACTGAAGCTTTCTTT.

The J gene is TRBJ2-5, the V gene TRBV19, with 7 nucleotides matching TRBD2. The CDR3 is 12 amino acids. Germline V gene sequence: CDR1 LNHDA, CDR2 SQIVND (reference sequence). V gave up 10 bases and J gave up 7 bases; unmatched junction bases: 9. CDR3 in amino acids: CATRDYRRTQYF. In DNA form, the CDR3 reads TGTGCCACCCGGGACTACAGGCGGACCCAGTACTTC.